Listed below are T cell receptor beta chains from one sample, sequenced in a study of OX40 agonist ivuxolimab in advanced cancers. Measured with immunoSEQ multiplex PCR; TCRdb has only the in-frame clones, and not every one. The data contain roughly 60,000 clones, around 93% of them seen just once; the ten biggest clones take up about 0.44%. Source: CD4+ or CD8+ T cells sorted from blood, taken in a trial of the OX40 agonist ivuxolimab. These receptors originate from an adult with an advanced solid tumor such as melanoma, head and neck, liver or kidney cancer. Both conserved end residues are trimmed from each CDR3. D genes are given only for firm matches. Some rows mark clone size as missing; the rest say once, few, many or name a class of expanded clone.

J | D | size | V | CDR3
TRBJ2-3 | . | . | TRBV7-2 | ASSPQGSSTDTQY
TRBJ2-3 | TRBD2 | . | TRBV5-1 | ASSPGLAGTDTQY
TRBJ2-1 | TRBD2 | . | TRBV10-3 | AISDAREGYEQF
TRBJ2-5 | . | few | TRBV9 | ASSKRAGGETQY
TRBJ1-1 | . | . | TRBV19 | ASIQGFGTEAF
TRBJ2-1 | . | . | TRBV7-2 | ASSPTDVEQF
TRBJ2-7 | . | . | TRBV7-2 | ASSATGTSVYEQY
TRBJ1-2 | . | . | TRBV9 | ASSPTAAPMPYGYT
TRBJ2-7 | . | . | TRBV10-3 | AVESGDEQY
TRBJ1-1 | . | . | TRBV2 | ASSSLGTTEAF
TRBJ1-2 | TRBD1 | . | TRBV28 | ASTGGTADLYGYT
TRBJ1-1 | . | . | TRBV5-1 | ASSSQGGTEAF
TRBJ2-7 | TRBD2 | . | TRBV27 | ASRRVRSGRVGEQY
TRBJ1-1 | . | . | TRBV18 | ASSPRGGSDTEAF
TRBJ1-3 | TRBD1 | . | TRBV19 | ASSGRTGVSGNTIY
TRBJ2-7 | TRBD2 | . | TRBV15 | ATSIAGGAYEQY
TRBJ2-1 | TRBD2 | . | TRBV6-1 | ASSEPRLAGGGYNEQF
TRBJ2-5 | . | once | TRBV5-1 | ASSGPQTETQY
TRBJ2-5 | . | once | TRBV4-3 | ASSQDRRGQETQY
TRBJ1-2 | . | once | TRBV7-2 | ASSLQGQDYGYT
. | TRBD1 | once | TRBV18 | ASSPRGQDSYEQY
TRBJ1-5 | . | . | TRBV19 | ASSIGWKAANQPQH
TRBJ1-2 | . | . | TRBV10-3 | AISGGGSDGYT
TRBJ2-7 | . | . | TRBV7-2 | ASSLPVNEQY